The clone carrying this TCR beta chain was counted a few times. What it recognizes is unknown. Trimming took off 4 bases at V and 0 bases at J, with 11 bases between the two ends. The CDR3 covers 15 residues. From germline, CDR1 is MNHEY and CDR2 SVGAGI. These data come from a study of vaccination and CD4 T cells after COVID-19. On the study more broadly: Two mRNA vaccine doses were given, either BNT162b2 or mRNA-1273. Post-COVID draws followed diagnosis by a median around 92 days (range 35 to 161).

The sample's treatment: approximately nine-day PBMC culture with coronavirus spike peptide pools or control peptides (ViraFEST assay). Harvesting of the unexposed donor's CD4+ T cells predated the COVID-19 pandemic (2011-2018). TCR sequencing followed the expansion of antigen-specific T cells with peptide pools in ViraFEST. Half the medium was exchanged for fresh IL-2 medium on days 3 and 7. Oncomine TCR Beta short-read sequencing was applied to DNA from cultured CD4+ T cells. One entry per CDR3 protein results from TCRdb running MiXCR on the PCR reads. The repertoire has about 5,900 distinct CDR3 sequences, about a third of them found once; the top ten carry 28%.

The chain uses TRBV6-5 and TRBJ2-3; a weak D match, TRBD2 (6 bases). The sample consisted of CD4+ T cells from blood, cultured in vitro. This receptor was taken from a human donor in good health. The CDR3: CASSLAVPSTDTQYF. The CDR3 region has the DNA TGTGCCAGCAGTTTAGCGGTCCCTAGCACAGATACGCAGTATTTT.